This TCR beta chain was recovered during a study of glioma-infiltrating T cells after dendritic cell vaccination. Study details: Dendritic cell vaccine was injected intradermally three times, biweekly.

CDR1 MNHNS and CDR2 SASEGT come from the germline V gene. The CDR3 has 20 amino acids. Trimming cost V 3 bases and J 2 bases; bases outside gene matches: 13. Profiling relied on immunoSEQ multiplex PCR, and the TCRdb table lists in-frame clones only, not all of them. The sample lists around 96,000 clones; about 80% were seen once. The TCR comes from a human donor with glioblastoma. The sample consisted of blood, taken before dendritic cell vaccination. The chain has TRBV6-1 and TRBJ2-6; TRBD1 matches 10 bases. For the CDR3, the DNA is TGTGCCAGCAGTGAGCGTCCGGGACAGGGGCCCGGCACTGGGGCCAACGTCCTGACTTTC. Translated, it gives CASSERPGQGPGTGANVLTF.